The TCR beta chain under discussion was sequenced for a study of shared clonotypes between healthy human individuals. On this clone: What it recognizes is unknown.

Profiled with immunoSEQ multiplex PCR; TCRdb holds only in-frame clones, not every one. The sample has hundreds of thousands of clones; 70% to 75% are singletons. Study-level findings and limits: Donor scarcity curtailed the genetic and exposure-history diversity represented herein. Clonotypes not shared had lower generation probabilities than those common to all four donors.

This CDR3 has 14 residues. CDR1 is SGHTA and CDR2 is FQGTGA in the germline V gene. The V and J ends lost 5 bases and 3 bases respectively, with 13 bases between them. The clonotype was recovered from a man aged 30 to 45 in good health. Material: memory CD4+ T cells sorted from blood. Subset given: CD45RA-negative fraction. The chain uses TRBV7-3 and TRBJ2-5; D could derive from TRBD1 or TRBD2 (5 bases each). CDR3 coding DNA: TGTGCCAGCAGCCCCGGGGCGGCAGAAGAGACCCAGTACTTC. Its protein is CASSPGAAEETQYF.